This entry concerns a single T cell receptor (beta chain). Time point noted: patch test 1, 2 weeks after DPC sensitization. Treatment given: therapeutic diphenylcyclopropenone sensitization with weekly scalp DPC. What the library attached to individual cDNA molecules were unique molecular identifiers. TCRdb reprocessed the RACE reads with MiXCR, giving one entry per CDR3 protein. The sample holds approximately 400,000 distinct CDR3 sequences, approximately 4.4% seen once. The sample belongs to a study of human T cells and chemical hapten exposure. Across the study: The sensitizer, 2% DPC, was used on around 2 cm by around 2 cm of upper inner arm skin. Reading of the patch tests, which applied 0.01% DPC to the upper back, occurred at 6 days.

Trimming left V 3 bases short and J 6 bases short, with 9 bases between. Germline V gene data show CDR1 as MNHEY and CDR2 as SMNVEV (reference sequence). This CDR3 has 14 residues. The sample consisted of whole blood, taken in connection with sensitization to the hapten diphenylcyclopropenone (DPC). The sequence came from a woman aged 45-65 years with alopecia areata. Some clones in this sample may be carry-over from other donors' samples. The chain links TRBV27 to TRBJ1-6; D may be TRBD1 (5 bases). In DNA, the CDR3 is TGTGCCAGCAGTTTTGAAGGGACTAATTCACCCCTCCACTTT. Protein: CASSFEGTNSPLHF.